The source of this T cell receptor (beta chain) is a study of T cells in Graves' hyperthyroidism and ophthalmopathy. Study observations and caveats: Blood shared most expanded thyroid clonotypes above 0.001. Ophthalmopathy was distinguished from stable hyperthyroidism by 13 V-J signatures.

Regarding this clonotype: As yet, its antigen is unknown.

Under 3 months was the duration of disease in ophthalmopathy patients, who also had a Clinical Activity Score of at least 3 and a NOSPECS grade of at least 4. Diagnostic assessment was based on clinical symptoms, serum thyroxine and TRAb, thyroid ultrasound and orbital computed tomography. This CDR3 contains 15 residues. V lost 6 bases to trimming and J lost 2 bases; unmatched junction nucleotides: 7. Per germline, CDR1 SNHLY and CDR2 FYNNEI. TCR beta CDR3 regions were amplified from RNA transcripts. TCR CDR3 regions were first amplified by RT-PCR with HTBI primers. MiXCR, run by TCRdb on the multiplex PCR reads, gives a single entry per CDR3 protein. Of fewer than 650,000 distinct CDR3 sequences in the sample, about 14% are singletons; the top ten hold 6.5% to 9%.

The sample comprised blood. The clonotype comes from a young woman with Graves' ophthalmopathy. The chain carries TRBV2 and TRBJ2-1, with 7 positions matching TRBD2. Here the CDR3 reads CASSLMRETYNEQFF. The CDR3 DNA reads TGTGCCAGCAGCTTGATGCGGGAGACCTACAATGAGCAGTTCTTC. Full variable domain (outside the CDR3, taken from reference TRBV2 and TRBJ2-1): EPEVTQTPSHQVTQMGQEVILRCVPISNHLYFYWYRQILGQKVEFLVSFYNNEISEKSEIFDDQFSVERPDGSNFTLKIRSTKLEDSAMYFCASSLMRETYNEQFFGPGTRLTVL.